The 27 T cell receptor beta chains in this list originate from one sample, sequenced in a study of T cell repertoires in cytomegalovirus infection. TCRdb processed the reads anew with MiXCR; each CDR3 protein has one entry. The sample carries roughly 640,000 distinct CDR3 sequences, roughly 26% recorded once. The sequenced sample was CD8+ T cells from PBMCs. These TCRs come from a human donor in good health (CMV status not recorded). Some clones in this sample may be carry-over from other donors' samples.

As regards this clonotype: A much bigger clone sits one base away, suggesting this may be a read error. The chain has TRBV7-8 and TRBJ1-2; D unresolved. In germline, CDR1 is SGHVS, CDR2 FQNEAQ. Trimming removed 4 bases at V and 10 bases at J, with 19 bases between. The CDR3 extends over 14 amino acids. CDR3 amino acids: CASSSHIPDADYTF. Here the CDR3 DNA reads TGTGCCAGCAGCTCTCATATTCCGGACGCTGACTACACCTTC.

A few counts support this clonotype. This chain links TRBV6-8 with TRBJ2-2; a possible D gene is TRBD1 (5 bases). Germline V gene sequence: CDR1 MNHGY, CDR2 SAAAGT. The CDR3 is made up of 15 amino acids. Trimming left V 2 bases short and J 5 bases short, with 12 bases between. The CDR3 loop reads CASSYGAGLTGELFF. Written as DNA, the CDR3 is TGTGCCAGCAGTTACGGGGCAGGGTTAACCGGGGAGCTGTTTTTT.

This clonotype occurred once. A much larger clone differs from this one at a single base, so this may be a read error. Here the CDR3 omits its conserved ending phenylalanine or tryptophan, so a read error is the likely source. The chain is built from TRBV7-8 and TRBJ2-1; 10 bases align to TRBD2. V was pared by 4 bases and J by 0 bases, with 12 bases of the junction left unmatched. Germline CDR1 SGHVS, CDR2 FQNEAQ. The CDR3 loop spans 19 amino acids. CDR3 sequence (DNA): TGTGCCAGCAGCTCAGGGCTAGCGGGGGTCCCGAGCTCCTACAATGAGCAGTTCGTC. It specifies CASSSGLAGVPSSYNEQFV.

This clonotype has at least ten counts. The rearrangement joins TRBV7-2 to TRBJ2-5, with D tentatively TRBD1 (6 bases). With 3 bases removed from V and 4 bases from J, the gap between germline ends came to 15 bases. Germline V gives CDR1 SGHTA, CDR2 FQGNSA. The CDR3 runs 15 residues. CDR3 amino acids: CASSLLERGTETQYF. DNA for the CDR3: TGTGCCAGCAGCTTGCTGGAGAGGGGGACAGAGACCCAGTACTTC. Combining the CDR3 with reference TRBV7-2 and TRBJ2-5 gives the whole variable domain GAGVSQSPSNKVTEKGKDVELRCDPISGHTALYWYRQSLGQGLEFLIYFQGNSAPDKSGLPSDRFSAERTGGSVSTLTIQRTQQEDSAVYLCASSLLERGTETQYFGPGTRLLVL.

The J gene is TRBJ2-7, the V gene TRBV28; D unclear. The CDR3 covers 14 residues. Trimming removed 4 bases from V and 3 bases from J, with 13 bases in between. Germline loops: CDR1 MDHEN, CDR2 SYDVKM. The CDR3 loop is CASSSRTWLYEQYF. For the CDR3, the DNA is TGTGCCAGCAGTTCTCGGACGTGGCTCTACGAGCAGTACTTC.

The chain has TRBV29-1 and TRBJ2-1, with D perhaps matching TRBD2 (6 bases). The germline V gene encodes CDR1 SQVTM and CDR2 ANQGSEA. The CDR3 has 16 residues. Deletions cut 5 bases from V and 1 base from J, with 18 bases between. The CDR3 is CSVIVGGPPSYNEQFF. The CDR3 region has the DNA TGCAGCGTTATAGTTGGAGGGCCCCCATCCTACAATGAGCAGTTCTTC.

This sequence joins TRBV7-9 and TRBJ2-3; D ambiguous. Germline lookup yields CDR1 SEHNR and CDR2 FQNEAQ (reference sequence). This CDR3 is 13 amino acids long. V was trimmed by 5 bases and J by 2 bases, leaving 8 bases between them. CDR3 sequence (DNA): TGTGCCAGCAGCGCCCGTACCACAGATACGCAGTATTTT. Translated, it gives CASSARTTDTQYF.

The gene calls are TRBV29-1 and TRBJ2-7, with D perhaps TRBD1 (6 bases). Germline CDR1 is SQVTM and CDR2 is ANQGSEA. V was pared by 5 bases and J by 2 bases, with 13 bases between. This CDR3 has 13 residues. The CDR3 nucleotides are TGCAGCGTTTTTCAGGGGCTTACCTACGAGCAGTACTTC. It yields the protein CSVFQGLTYEQYF.

Details on this clonotype: This could be a read error, since a much larger clone is one nucleotide away. V is TRBV7-4 and J is TRBJ2-5, with D possibly called TRBD1 or TRBD2 (5 bases each). Germline loops: CDR1 SGHVT, CDR2 SQSDAQ. The germline V and J ends were trimmed by 9 bases and 5 bases, with 22 bases remaining between them. This CDR3 region has 15 residues. CDR3 DNA sequence: TGTGCCAGTGCGAATATGGGACCCGCAAGGGAGACCCAGTACTTC. This gives the protein CASANMGPARETQYF.

V is TRBV29-1 and J is TRBJ1-2; no definite D call. This CDR3 is 12 amino acids long. Germline CDR1 is SQVTM and CDR2 is ANQGSEA. Trimming cost V 0 bases and J 7 bases, with 9 bases left between them. The chain's CDR3 is CSVEDPRPGYTF. CDR3 nucleotides: TGCAGCGTTGAAGATCCCAGGCCTGGCTACACCTTC.

The V gene is TRBV27, the J gene TRBJ1-5; 7 bases match TRBD1. Trimming removed 4 bases from V and 6 bases from J; junction bases left unmatched: 9. The CDR3 contains 15 residues. CDR1 is MNHEY and CDR2 is SMNVEV in the germline V gene (reference sequence). The CDR3: CASSYGGGRIQPQHF. In DNA form, the CDR3 reads TGTGCCAGCAGTTACGGAGGGGGCCGGATTCAGCCCCAGCATTTT.

This clonotype appeared a few times. The CDR3, as DNA: TGCAGTGCTAGAGATTTGAATGGGCCTAGCCAAGAGACCCAGTACTTC. Amino acids: CSARDLNGPSQETQYF. This chain connects TRBV20-1 to TRBJ2-5; D gene unclear. This CDR3 spans 16 amino acids. V shed 0 bases and J shed 1 base, with 15 bases lying between them. Germline V gives CDR1 DFQATT, CDR2 SNEGSKA (reference sequence).

The chain employs TRBV28 and TRBJ1-1; D unclear. This CDR3 spans 13 amino acids. V was pared by 1 base and J by 11 bases, with 14 bases between. The germline V gene encodes CDR1 MDHEN and CDR2 SYDVKM. The CDR3 sequence: CASSLSRTDRAFF. Written as DNA, the CDR3 is TGTGCCAGCAGTTTATCCAGGACGGATAGGGCTTTCTTT.

This clonotype was detected only a few times. This chain joins TRBV12-3 or TRBV12-4 and TRBJ2-5, with D possibly matching TRBD1 (5 bases). The CDR3 extends over 15 amino acids. Deletions cut 7 bases from V and 1 base from J, with 16 bases between. CDR3 loop: CASKGPGARQETQYF. CDR3 in DNA: TGTGCCAGCAAAGGGCCTGGGGCCCGCCAAGAGACCCAGTACTTC.

This clonotype was detected ten times or more. This sequence joins TRBV6-2 or TRBV6-3 and TRBJ2-2; TRBD2 might be the D (6 bases). CDR3 length: 13 amino acids. The ends were cut back, 10 bases at V and 5 bases at J, with 14 bases in the middle. CDR1 is MNHEY and CDR2 is SVGEGT in the germline V gene. The CDR3: CATSPAGTGELFF. Here the CDR3 DNA reads TGTGCCACCTCCCCGGCGGGGACCGGGGAGCTGTTTTTT.

This sequence joins TRBV28 and TRBJ2-1, with D perhaps being TRBD1 or TRBD2 (5 bases each). Germline V gene lookup returns CDR1 MDHEN and CDR2 SYDVKM. This CDR3 has 16 residues. V was trimmed by 2 bases and J by 8 bases, leaving 19 bases between them. The CDR3 region is CASSLGETGREHEQFF. CDR3 coding DNA: TGTGCCAGCAGTTTAGGGGAAACAGGAAGGGAGCATGAGCAGTTCTTC.

This clonotype was counted a single time. The V gene is TRBV20-1, the J gene TRBJ1-3; 7 bases are shared with TRBD1. The CDR3 consists of 13 residues. V shed 4 bases and J 3 bases; nucleotides not matched to a gene: 3. Germline CDR1 DFQATT, CDR2 SNEGSKA (reference sequence). CDR3 nucleotide sequence: TGCAGTGCTACCGACAGGGTTGGAAACACCATATATTTT. Translated, it gives CSATDRVGNTIYF.

Worth noting for this clonotype: A read error may explain this, as a much larger clone is one base away. The chain uses TRBV7-2 and TRBJ2-7; D remains ambiguous. Germline values: CDR1 SGHTA, CDR2 FQGNSA. The CDR3 length is 13 residues. Trimming took off 0 bases at V and 6 bases at J, with 9 bases between the two ends. The CDR3 nucleotides read TGTGCCAGCAGCTTAGCCTCACATTGCGAGCAGTACTTC. The encoded protein is CASSLASHCEQYF.

The chain links TRBV5-6 to TRBJ2-3, with D unclear. Germline loops: CDR1 SGHDT, CDR2 YYEEEE. The CDR3 extends over 12 amino acids. V lost 4 bases and J 6 bases, leaving 9 bases between the germline ends. The CDR3 here is CASSIGRDTQYF. DNA for the CDR3: TGTGCCAGCAGCATAGGAAGGGATACGCAGTATTTT.

This chain uses TRBV2 with TRBJ1-4; unclear D gene. CDR3 size: 13 residues. V lost 0 bases and J 1 base, leaving 0 bases between the germline ends. Germline CDR1 and CDR2: SNHLY and FYNNEI. The CDR3 DNA reads TGTGCCAGCAGTGAAGCAACTAATGAAAAACTGTTTTTT. Translation: CASSEATNEKLFF.

The chain links TRBV6-2 or TRBV6-3 to TRBJ2-1; 11 positions agree with TRBD2. V shed 7 bases and J 3 bases; nucleotides not matched to a gene: 5. CDR3 length: 15 amino acids. Germline values: CDR1 MNHEY, CDR2 SVGEGT. The CDR3 nucleotides read TGTGCCAGCAAGGCCGGACTAGCGGGCTACAATGAGCAGTTCTTC. This codes for CASKAGLAGYNEQFF.

With regard to this clonotype: This sequence may be a read error, since a much larger clone differs from it by one base. V usage is TRBV7-6 and J usage is TRBJ1-1, with 11 bases lining up with TRBD1. The CDR3 contains 20 residues. Germline CDR1 and CDR2: SGHVS and FNYEAQ. The CDR3 DNA follows: TGTGTCAGCAGCTTATGGCCCGGGACAGGGGGGAGTAGGGGGAACACTGAAGCTTTCTTT. It is translated as CVSSLWPGTGGSRGNTEAFF.

This clonotype was counted between two and nine times. V gene TRBV5-1 combines with J gene TRBJ2-1, with D perhaps matching TRBD2 (7 bases). Trimming stripped 4 bases from V and 2 bases from J, with 13 bases between. CDR3 length: 15 amino acids. Germline V gene sequence: CDR1 SGHRS, CDR2 YFSETQ. The CDR3 spells CASSPGGSTYNEQFF. The CDR3 region has the DNA TGCGCCAGCAGCCCGGGGGGCAGCACCTACAATGAGCAGTTCTTC. The full variable domain, completed using reference TRBV5-1 and TRBJ2-1, is KAGVTQTPRYLIKTRGQQVTLSCSPISGHRSVSWYQQTPGQGLQFLFEYFSETQRNKGNFPGRFSGRQFSNSRSEMNVSTLELGDSALYLCASSPGGSTYNEQFFGPGTRLTVL.

The V gene is TRBV7-9, the J gene TRBJ1-1; weak D call: TRBD1 (6 bases). CDR1 is SEHNR and CDR2 is FQNEAQ in the germline V gene (reference sequence). The CDR3 extends over 17 amino acids. V lost 6 bases and J lost 6, with 26 bases in between. The CDR3 loop reads CASSPSLRGQSMPEAFF. The CDR3 DNA reads as TGTGCCAGCAGTCCATCCCTACGGGGGCAGTCCATGCCTGAAGCTTTCTTT.

This clonotype was detected only a few times. The V and J genes are TRBV20-1 and TRBJ1-6, with TRBD1 matching 10 bases. Germline CDR1 and CDR2: DFQATT and SNEGSKA (reference sequence). The CDR3 contains 16 residues. V lost 0 bases and J lost 7; bases outside the gene matches: 6. This chain's CDR3 is CSARDLTGGGNSPLHF. The CDR3 DNA reads as TGCAGTGCTAGAGACCTGACAGGGGGCGGGAATTCACCCCTCCACTTT.

V gene TRBV7-9 combines with J gene TRBJ2-7; D possibly corresponds to TRBD1 (6 bases). The CDR3 is 15 residues long. V lost 3 bases and J 1 base, leaving 13 bases between the germline ends. The germline CDR1 and CDR2 sequences are SEHNR and FQNEAQ (reference sequence). As DNA, the CDR3 is TGTGCCAGCAGCTTTGACAGGTACCCATCCTACGAGCAGTACTTC. Its translation is CASSFDRYPSYEQYF. Full variable domain (outside the CDR3, taken from reference TRBV7-9 and TRBJ2-7): DTGVSQNPRHKITKRGQNVTFRCDPISEHNRLYWYRQTLGQGPEFLTYFQNEAQLEKSRLLSDRFSAERPKGSFSTLEIQRTEQGDSAMYLCASSFDRYPSYEQYFGPGTRLTVT.

In its sample, this clonotype was seen a few times. Here the CDR3 reads CASSVRDERDTQYF. CDR3 DNA sequence: TGTGCCAGCAGTGTCCGGGACGAGAGAGATACGCAGTATTTT. This chain uses TRBV6-2 or TRBV6-3 with TRBJ2-3; either TRBD1 or TRBD2 may fit D (5 bases each). Trimming left V 5 bases short and J 5 bases short, with 14 bases between. The CDR3 is made up of 14 amino acids. CDR1 is MNHEY, CDR2 SVGEGT, per germline.